The sequence of this T cell receptor beta chain was determined in a study of OX40 agonist ivuxolimab in advanced cancers. About the investigation overall: Ivuxolimab was an agonistic, fully human IgG2 monoclonal antibody directed against OX40 (CD134), a costimulatory receptor. Of the roughly 50 dose-escalation patients, hepatocellular carcinoma was present in roughly 19, melanoma in roughly 15, renal cell carcinoma in 9 and head and neck cancer in 9. The point of sequencing TCRbeta in the periphery was to test whether ivuxolimab changed TCR sequence diversity and drove clonal T-cell expansion. Intravenous ivuxolimab was administered to patients every 2 weeks at six dose levels: 0.01, 0.1, 0.3, 1.5, 3 and 10 mg/kg. Partial responses occurred in three dose-escalation patients: two with cutaneous melanoma and one with hepatocellular carcinoma. Patients were allowed to have had prior anti-PD-1, anti-PD-L1 or anti-CTLA-4 therapy, and 30% to 40% of the dose-escalation patients had previously received checkpoint inhibitors. A male proportion of roughly 80% and a mean age of 60 years, ranging from roughly 20 to 80, were recorded for the dose-escalation cohort. The paper covers the monotherapy dose-escalation part of the phase I ivuxolimab trial, which included N ≈ 54 patients.

Genomic DNA was extracted from sorted cells for sequencing of the TCRbeta CDR3 region. The immunoSEQ Assay was used to sequence the TCRbeta CDR3 regions. TCRdb's version of the immuneACCESS table is confined to in-frame rearrangements and falls short of the full clone set. An unresolved V gene accounts for under half of the shortfall where checked; the remainder is of unknown origin. Across this sample there are 50,000 to 70,000 clones, with 80% to 95% seen only once. The ten largest make up under 0.45% of the sample. This clone was seen a few times. Its antigen target is currently unknown. No base-level quality is on record; no much larger clone is a single base apart. What the authors observed across the whole study: In the 0.1-3.0 mg/kg groups, partial responders were among the patients with the lowest normalized peripheral clonal expansion, particularly in CD8+ T cells. Antigen specificity was not determined for the clonally expanded peripheral T cells. At doses of 0.1 to 3.0 mg/kg, clonal expansion of both CD4+ and CD8+ blood T cells was observed from baseline to week 6. After ivuxolimab, expanded clones were on average more numerous among CD8+ T cells than among CD4+ T cells. Low levels of normalized T-cell clonal expansion were also seen in some nonresponding patients.

The CDR3 runs 14 residues from the cysteine to the phenylalanine. The DNA shown is the 42-base CDR3, in frame from base 1. CDR1 and CDR2 were assigned from the germline V gene as SGHNT and YENEEA. The germline V end is reduced by 2 bases and the J end by 2 bases; junction bases left unmatched: 1. Patients with autoimmune disease history or receiving systemic immunosuppression were excluded from the trial. Peripheral blood for TCR sequencing was collected from all dose cohorts at baseline, on cycle 4 day 1, and on cycle 7 day 1. The samples were taken from a phase I, first-in-human, multicenter, open-label dose-escalation trial of ivuxolimab. Adults with locally advanced or metastatic melanoma, renal cell, hepatocellular, or head and neck squamous cell carcinoma were enrolled in the trial. CD4+ and CD8+ T cells were sorted separately from peripheral blood before TCR sequencing.

The TCR sequence derives from an adult with an advanced solid tumor such as melanoma, head and neck, liver or kidney cancer. In this chain, TRBV11-3 is recombined with TRBJ2-3; 7 of the junction bases match TRBD1. This sample comprised CD4+ or CD8+ T cells sorted from blood, obtained in a trial of the OX40 agonist ivuxolimab. CDR3 sequence: CASSLTGVTDTQYF. The bases read TGTGCCAGCAGCTTAACAGGGGTCACAGATACGCAGTATTTT.